This T cell receptor (beta chain) derives from a study of T cells after yellow fever vaccination. Only a few counts were recorded for this clonotype. 5'RACE template switching generated TCR cDNA, adding a universal primer site and UMIs. TCRdb processed the 5' RACE reads anew with MiXCR; each CDR3 protein has one entry. The sample includes approximately 180,000 distinct CDR3 sequences, 5.5% to 8% seen only once; the top ten take just under 3%. CDR3 length: 15 amino acids. Germline CDR1 reads LGHNA; CDR2 reads YSLEER. V lost 3 bases, J lost 5 bases, and 4 bases stayed unmatched. This receptor was obtained from a young man who received the YFV17D yellow fever vaccine. The chain is built from TRBV4-3 and TRBJ1-4; 9 nucleotides line up with TRBD1. The sample was CD4+ T cells sorted from PBMCs, taken on the day of the first yellow fever vaccination. The CDR3 spells CASSQTGTGNEKLFF. CDR3 bases: TGCGCCAGCAGCCAGACCGGGACAGGGAATGAAAAACTGTTTTTT.